This T cell receptor (beta chain) comes out of a study of regulatory T cells in long-lasting Graves disease. Documented time point: newly diagnosed GD, antithyroid drugs for less than 3 months. RNA from PBMCs was the source of the TCR library. EDTA tubes collected roughly 10 milliliters of peripheral blood. This CDR3 has 10 residues. The V and J ends lost 7 bases and 4 bases respectively, with 4 bases between them. Germline CDR1 is MNHNS and CDR2 is SASEGT. This clonotype was counted a few times. To make TCR beta libraries, researchers used iRepertoire HTBI primers and Arm-PCR of CDR3 regions. Original analysis: Sample data revealed 60 to 80 TRBV and about 15 TRBJ segments. TCRdb reprocessed the multiplex PCR reads with MiXCR, giving one entry per CDR3 protein. TCRdb's processing, not the authors', yielded these V and J calls. The table has approximately 470,000 distinct CDR3 sequences, roughly 16% seen once.

The data were also submitted as part of a second study, on T cells in Graves' hyperthyroidism and ophthalmopathy. From that study: Any patient presenting with uncontrolled infection, other autoimmune disease, pregnancy or lactation was left out.

This chain links TRBV6-1 with TRBJ2-5; D remains unclear. Sequences were derived from peripheral blood mononuclear cells (PBMCs), sampled at new diagnosis, from a patient treated with antithyroid drugs. The receptor was isolated from a man in his forties or fifties with Graves disease. In DNA, the CDR3 is TGTGCCAGCATCAGAGAGACCCAGTACTTC. As protein: CASIRETQYF.